The 2 T cell receptor beta chains below come from one sample, sequenced in a study of multiple sclerosis patients with progressive multifocal leukoencephalopathy. Profiling relied on immunoSEQ multiplex PCR, and the TCRdb table lists in-frame clones only, not all of them. The sample records 31,000 or so clones, 89% being singletons. As for time point: before natalizumab initiation. The source material was PBMCs. The receptors derive from a human donor with multiple sclerosis.

The chain joins TRBV5-1 to TRBJ1-1; 10 nucleotides align to TRBD1. Trimming cost V 2 bases and J 5 bases; bases outside gene matches: 6. Germline V gives CDR1 SGHRS, CDR2 YFSETQ. This CDR3 comprises 15 residues. The CDR3: CASSLRQGAVTEAFF. CDR3 bases: TGCGCCAGCAGCTTACGACAGGGGGCAGTGACTGAAGCTTTCTTT.

The chain recombines TRBV5-6 with TRBJ2-7; D might be TRBD2 (5 bases). V lost 1 base and J lost 3, with 14 bases in between. CDR1 and CDR2 from the germline V gene are SGHDT and YYEEEE. This CDR3 has 15 amino acids. Here the CDR3 reads CASSLSRDRFYEQYF. CDR3 sequence (DNA): TGTGCCAGCAGCTTGTCACGGGATAGGTTCTACGAGCAGTACTTC.